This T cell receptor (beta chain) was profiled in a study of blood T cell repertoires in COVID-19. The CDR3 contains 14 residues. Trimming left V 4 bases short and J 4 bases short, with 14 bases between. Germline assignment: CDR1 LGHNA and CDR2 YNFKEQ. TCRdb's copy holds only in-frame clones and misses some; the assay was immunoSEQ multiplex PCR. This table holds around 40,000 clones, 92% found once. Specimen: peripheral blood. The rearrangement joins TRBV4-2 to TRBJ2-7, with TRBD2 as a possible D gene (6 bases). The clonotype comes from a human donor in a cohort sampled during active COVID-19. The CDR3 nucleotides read TGTGCCAGCAGCCGGATCGCGGGGCTTTACGAGCAGTACTTC. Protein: CASSRIAGLYEQYF.